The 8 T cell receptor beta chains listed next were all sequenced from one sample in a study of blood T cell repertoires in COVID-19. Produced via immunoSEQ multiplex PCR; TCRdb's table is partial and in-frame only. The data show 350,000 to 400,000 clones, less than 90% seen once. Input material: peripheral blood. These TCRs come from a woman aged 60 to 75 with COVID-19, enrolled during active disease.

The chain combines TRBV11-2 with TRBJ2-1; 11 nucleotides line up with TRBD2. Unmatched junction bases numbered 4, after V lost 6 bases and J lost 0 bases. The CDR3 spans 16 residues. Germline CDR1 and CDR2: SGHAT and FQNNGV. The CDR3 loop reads CASRRLAGSSYNEQFF. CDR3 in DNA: TGTGCCAGCAGACGACTAGCGGGGAGCTCCTACAATGAGCAGTTCTTC.

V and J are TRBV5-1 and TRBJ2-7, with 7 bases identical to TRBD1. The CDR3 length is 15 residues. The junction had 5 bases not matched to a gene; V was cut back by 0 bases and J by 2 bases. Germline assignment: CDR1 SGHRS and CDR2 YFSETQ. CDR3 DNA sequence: TGCGCCAGCAGCTTGGAGGACAGGCTTCCCTACGAGCAGTACTTC. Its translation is CASSLEDRLPYEQYF.

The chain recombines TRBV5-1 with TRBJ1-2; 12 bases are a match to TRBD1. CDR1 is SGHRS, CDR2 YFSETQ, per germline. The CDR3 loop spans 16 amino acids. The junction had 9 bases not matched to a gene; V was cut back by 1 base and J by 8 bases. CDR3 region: CASSLNPGQGAEGYTF. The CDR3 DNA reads TGCGCCAGCAGCTTGAACCCGGGACAGGGGGCGGAAGGCTACACCTTC.

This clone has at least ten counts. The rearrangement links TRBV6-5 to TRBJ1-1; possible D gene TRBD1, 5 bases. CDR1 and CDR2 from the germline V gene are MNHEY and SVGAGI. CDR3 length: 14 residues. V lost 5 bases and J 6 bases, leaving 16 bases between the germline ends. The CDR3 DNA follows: TGTGCCAGCAGTATCTTGGGGGGAGGGGCTGAAGCTTTCTTT. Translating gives CASSILGGGAEAFF.

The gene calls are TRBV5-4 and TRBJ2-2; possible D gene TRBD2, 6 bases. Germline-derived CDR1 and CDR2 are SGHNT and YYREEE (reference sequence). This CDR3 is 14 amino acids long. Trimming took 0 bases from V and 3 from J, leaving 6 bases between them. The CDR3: CASSLGGDTGELFF. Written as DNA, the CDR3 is TGTGCCAGCAGCTTGGGGGGGGACACCGGGGAGCTGTTTTTT.

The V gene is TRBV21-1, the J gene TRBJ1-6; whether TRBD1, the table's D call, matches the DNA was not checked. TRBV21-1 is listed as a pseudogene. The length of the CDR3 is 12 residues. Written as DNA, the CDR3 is TGTGCCAGCAGCACCTCAGGATCCTTTCTCCACTTT. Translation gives CASSTSGSFLHF.

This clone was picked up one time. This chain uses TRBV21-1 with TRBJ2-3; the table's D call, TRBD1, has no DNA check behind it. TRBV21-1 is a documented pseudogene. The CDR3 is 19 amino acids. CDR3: CASSKAFCKSSRELDTQYF. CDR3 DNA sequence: TGTGCCAGCAGCAAAGCTTTCTGTAAAAGCTCCAGGGAACTGGATACGCAGTATTTT.

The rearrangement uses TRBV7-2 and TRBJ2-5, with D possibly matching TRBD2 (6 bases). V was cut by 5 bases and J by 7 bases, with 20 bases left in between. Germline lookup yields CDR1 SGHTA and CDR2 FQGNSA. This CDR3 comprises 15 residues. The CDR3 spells CASSPDWGDGGTQYF. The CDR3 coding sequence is TGTGCCAGCAGCCCGGACTGGGGGGACGGGGGGACCCAGTACTTC.